The 27 T cell receptor beta chains listed next were all sequenced from one sample in a study of CD8+CD57+ T cells in acquired aplastic anemia. Genomic DNA constituted the template upon which TCR beta VDJ and CDR3 profiling was performed. Each CDR3 protein is one row after TCRdb ran MiXCR on the reads. The sample yields 300,000 or so distinct CDR3 sequences, approximately 57% seen once. The sample consisted of sorted CD4+, CD8+, or CD8+CD57+ T cells (not recorded which) from PBMCs. These receptor sequences come from a human donor with severe aplastic anemia or a healthy control (not recorded which).

This clonotype was recorded many times. The chain joins TRBV12-3 or TRBV12-4 to TRBJ2-2; D not resolved. V was clipped by 2 bases and J by 4 bases, with 14 bases between them. The CDR3 length is 16 residues. The CDR3 region has the DNA TGTGCCAGCAGTTTAAGATTGCGATCGGGCACCGGGGAGCTGTTTTTT. This translates into CASSLRLRSGTGELFF.

The rearrangement links TRBV7-2 to TRBJ2-5; D is unresolved. This CDR3 region has 13 residues. V was trimmed by 3 bases and J by 4 bases, leaving 9 bases between them. The germline CDR1 and CDR2 sequences are SGHTA and FQGNSA. The CDR3 DNA sequence: TGTGCCAGCAGCTTTGCGGTGGGAGAGACCCAGTACTTC. Its protein product is CASSFAVGETQYF.

This clonotype was counted a single time. The chain is built from TRBV2 and TRBJ2-1; D is possibly TRBD2 (6 bases). This CDR3 region has 15 residues. V was clipped by 8 bases and J by 8 bases, with 22 bases between them. The germline V gene encodes CDR1 SNHLY and CDR2 FYNNEI. The CDR3 spells CASGRDSGLKDEQFF. CDR3 bases: TGTGCCAGCGGGCGGGACTCCGGTTTAAAAGATGAGCAGTTCTTC. Drawing the rest from reference TRBV2 and TRBJ2-1, the complete variable domain is EPEVTQTPSHQVTQMGQEVILRCVPISNHLYFYWYRQILGQKVEFLVSFYNNEISEKSEIFDDQFSVERPDGSNFTLKIRSTKLEDSAMYFCASGRDSGLKDEQFFGPGTRLTVL.

Concerning this clonotype: One end of the junction varies from germline; a read error may be responsible. This sequence joins TRBV10-3 and TRBJ2-3; D gene uncertain. CDR1 is ENHRY, CDR2 SYGVKD, per germline. The CDR3 is 14 amino acids. In DNA, the CDR3 is TGTGCCAGCAGTTACGGAAGCCGCACAGATACGCAGTATTTT. This encodes CASSYGSRTDTQYF.

There are a few counts of this clonotype. The CDR3 DNA reads TGTGCCACCAGGCAGGACGAGACCCAGTACTTC. This codes for CATRQDETQYF. The chain joins TRBV24-1 to TRBJ2-5; D gene uncertain. Trimming cost V 7 bases and J 5 bases, with 7 bases left between them. From germline, CDR1 is KGHDR and CDR2 SFDVKD. The CDR3 has 11 amino acids.

This clonotype was recorded once. The CDR3 is CSAITRAGAYEQYF. The DNA of the CDR3 is TGCAGTGCCATCACTCGAGCGGGAGCCTACGAGCAGTACTTC. The V and J genes are TRBV20-1 and TRBJ2-7; 8 positions match TRBD2. The length of the CDR3 is 14 residues. The germline V gene encodes CDR1 DFQATT and CDR2 SNEGSKA (reference sequence). With V trimmed by 6 bases and J by 2 bases, 9 bases remained unmatched.

The chain combines TRBV10-3 with TRBJ1-1; D perhaps matches TRBD1 (6 bases). This CDR3 spans 15 amino acids. The V gene's germline CDR1 is ENHRY and CDR2 SYGVKD. V was clipped by 2 bases and J by 3 bases, with 13 bases between them. The CDR3 region is CAISENGGQDTEAFF. Here the CDR3 DNA reads TGTGCCATCAGTGAGAACGGGGGGCAAGACACTGAAGCTTTCTTT.

The rearrangement joins TRBV3-1 to TRBJ2-5; D tentatively reads TRBD1 or TRBD2 (5 bases each). CDR1 and CDR2 from the germline V gene are LGHDT and YNNKEL (reference sequence). V was cut by 3 bases and J by 5 bases, with 13 bases left in between. This CDR3 spans 14 amino acids. The CDR3 bases are TGTGCCAGCAGCCATAGAGGGGATGGGGAGACCCAGTACTTC. Its protein is CASSHRGDGETQYF.

The V and J genes are TRBV5-8 and TRBJ1-2; the D is unclear. CDR3 length equals 14 residues. In germline, CDR1 is SGHTS, CDR2 YDEGEE. Trimming shortened V by 0 bases and J by 5 bases, and 11 bases separated the two germline ends. The CDR3 region is CASSLGYLGYGYTF. The CDR3 DNA is TGTGCCAGCAGCTTGGGATATCTGGGGTATGGCTACACCTTC.

This clonotype was picked up many times. The rearrangement uses TRBV6-2 or TRBV6-3 and TRBJ1-2; the D is unclear. The CDR3 has 17 amino acids. Trimming pared 7 bases from V and 0 bases from J, leaving 21 bases between. Germline assignment: CDR1 MNHEY and CDR2 SVGEGT. The CDR3: CASKFAGTSPSNYGYTF. CDR3 DNA sequence: TGTGCCAGCAAATTTGCCGGCACAAGCCCATCTAACTATGGCTACACCTTC.

In its sample, this clonotype was seen a few times. The rearrangement joins TRBV5-1 to TRBJ1-1, with TRBD1 as a possible D gene (6 bases). CDR1 is SGHRS and CDR2 is YFSETQ in the germline V gene. This CDR3 is built from 14 residues. V was shortened by 5 bases and J by 1 base, with 12 bases between the two germline ends. The CDR3 loop is CASRDGGGNTEAFF. The CDR3 bases are TGCGCCAGCAGAGATGGGGGCGGGAACACTGAAGCTTTCTTT.

The rearrangement uses TRBV27 and TRBJ1-2, with 11 bases lining up with TRBD1. This CDR3 comprises 15 residues. V shed 8 bases and J 6 bases; nucleotides not matched to a gene: 11. The V gene's germline CDR1 is MNHEY and CDR2 SMNVEV (reference sequence). CDR3: CASGPRGTGGNGYTF. CDR3 DNA: TGTGCCAGCGGACCCCGCGGGACAGGGGGGAATGGCTACACCTTC.

The chain is built from TRBV4-2 and TRBJ2-7, with D maybe TRBD1 (6 bases). V gave up 0 bases and J gave up 6 bases, with 9 bases separating them. CDR1 is LGHNA and CDR2 is YNFKEQ in the germline V gene. The CDR3 runs 13 residues. The CDR3 loop reads CASSQEGAREQYF. The DNA for the CDR3 is TGTGCCAGCAGCCAAGAGGGGGCGCGCGAGCAGTACTTC.

This clonotype has a count of ten or more. The chain has TRBV24-1 and TRBJ2-7, with D possibly being TRBD1 or TRBD2 (5 bases each). Trimming cost V 3 bases and J 0 bases, with 11 bases left between them. CDR1 is KGHDR, CDR2 SFDVKD, per germline. CDR3 size: 15 residues. The CDR3 is CATSDRGRGSYEQYF. As DNA, the CDR3 is TGTGCCACCAGTGATCGGGGACGGGGCTCCTACGAGCAGTACTTC.

This clonotype appeared a single time. One base away lies a much larger clone, so this may be a sequencing read error. DNA of the CDR3: TGTGCCGGCAGCCCCTCGGACGGATACAATGAGCAGTTCTTC. Translated: CAGSPSDGYNEQFF. V gene TRBV7-2 combines with J gene TRBJ2-1; D gene uncertain. The germline V gene has CDR1 SGHTA and CDR2 FQGNSA. The CDR3 runs to 14 residues.

This clonotype appeared a single time. The V gene is TRBV5-1, the J gene TRBJ2-5, with D possibly TRBD1 on 5 matching bases. Germline assignment: CDR1 SGHRS and CDR2 YFSETQ. The CDR3 runs to 15 residues. Trimming took off 0 bases at V and 4 bases at J, with 13 bases between the two ends. The DNA of the CDR3 is TGCGCCAGCAGCTTGGAGTTTCAGGGATCAGAGACCCAGTACTTC. Translating it yields CASSLEFQGSETQYF. The whole variable domain, remainder taken from reference TRBV5-1 and TRBJ2-5, is KAGVTQTPRYLIKTRGQQVTLSCSPISGHRSVSWYQQTPGQGLQFLFEYFSETQRNKGNFPGRFSGRQFSNSRSEMNVSTLELGDSALYLCASSLEFQGSETQYFGPGTRLLVL.

The rearrangement joins TRBV6-4 to TRBJ2-1, with unresolved D. Trimming left V 3 bases short and J 9 bases short, with 12 bases between. Germline CDR1 MRHNA, CDR2 SNTAGT. This CDR3 has 13 residues. CDR3 sequence: CASSEAGRGEQFF. CDR3 bases: TGTGCCAGCAGTGAGGCCGGGCGTGGTGAGCAGTTCTTC.

The chain is built from TRBV20-1 and TRBJ2-7; D not resolved. This CDR3 has 13 residues. Trimming left V 8 bases short and J 2 bases short, with 16 bases between. The germline gives CDR1 DFQATT, CDR2 SNEGSKA (reference sequence). The chain's CDR3 is CSPTPGRAYEQYF. The CDR3 nucleotides read TGCAGTCCCACACCGGGCAGAGCCTACGAGCAGTACTTC.

In its sample, this clonotype was seen once. V is TRBV5-1 and J is TRBJ2-1, with D unresolved. CDR1 is SGHRS and CDR2 is YFSETQ in the germline V gene. V gave up 0 bases and J gave up 10 bases, with 8 bases separating them. The CDR3 sequence is 12 residues long. The CDR3 coding sequence is TGCGCCAGCAGCTTGGATTTTGGGGAGCAGTTCTTC. Translating gives CASSLDFGEQFF.

There are many counts of this clonotype. The V and J genes are TRBV20-1 and TRBJ2-5, with 8 bases fitting TRBD2. The CDR3 is 16 amino acids. Germline loops: CDR1 DFQATT, CDR2 SNEGSKA (reference sequence). J gave up 0 bases and V 0 bases, and 6 bases lay outside the gene matches. The CDR3, as DNA: TGCAGTGCTAGAGATCTGGGTAGCGGGGACCAAGAGACCCAGTACTTC. The encoded protein is CSARDLGSGDQETQYF.

The V and J genes are TRBV7-7 and TRBJ1-5; D not resolved. The length of the CDR3 is 13 residues. Germline values: CDR1 SSHAT, CDR2 FNYEAQ (reference sequence). In nucleotides, the CDR3 is TGTGCTGGCAGCTTGCAGACGAATCAGCCCCAGCATTTT. The encoded protein is CAGSLQTNQPQHF.

This clonotype was found many times. The chain has TRBV19 and TRBJ1-4, with TRBD1 identical over 8 bases. The CDR3 extends over 17 amino acids. Germline-derived CDR1 and CDR2 are LNHDA and SQIVND (reference sequence). V was clipped by 3 bases and J by 10 bases; unmatched bases: 16. CDR3 bases: TGTGCCAGTAGTATTTCCTCCAGGGGGCGGCTATACCGAAAACTGTTTTTT. Translating gives CASSISSRGRLYRKLFF.

The gene calls are TRBV14 and TRBJ2-7; TRBD2 agrees at 9 bases. J lost 4 bases, V lost 1 base, and 2 bases had no gene match. Germline CDR1 is SGHDN and CDR2 is FVKESK. The CDR3 is 14 residues long. The CDR3 region is CASSQVLAGYEQYF. The CDR3 DNA sequence: TGTGCCAGCAGCCAAGTCCTAGCGGGGTACGAGCAGTACTTC.

The gene calls are TRBV19 and TRBJ2-3, with 7 positions matching TRBD1. In germline, CDR1 is LNHDA, CDR2 SQIVND (reference sequence). The V and J ends lost 1 base and 4 bases, in that order; junction bases with no gene match: 8. The CDR3 is 16 residues long. This chain's CDR3 is CASSIAGEGGSDTQYF. The CDR3 region has the DNA TGTGCCAGTAGTATAGCTGGGGAAGGGGGCTCAGATACGCAGTATTTT.

The gene calls are TRBV29-1 and TRBJ2-6; 7 bases fit TRBD2. The CDR3 contains 12 residues. Looked up from germline, CDR1 is SQVTM and CDR2 is ANQGSEA. The V segment lost 6 bases and the J segment 11 bases; nucleotides outside the gene matches: 7. As DNA, the CDR3 is TGCAGCGTCGGGAGGTGGGGTGACGTCCTGACTTTC. Amino acid sequence: CSVGRWGDVLTF.

This clonotype occurred many times. This chain connects TRBV5-1 to TRBJ1-6; D not resolved. The CDR3 covers 15 residues. V was shortened by 4 bases and J by 5 bases, with 13 bases between the two germline ends. Germline CDR1 SGHRS, CDR2 YFSETQ. The CDR3 coding sequence is TGCGCCAGCAGCCCCCGTTTCGGGGATAATTCACCCCTCCACTTT. This translates into CASSPRFGDNSPLHF.

In the case of this clonotype: At one of its ends the junction is not consistent with the germline gene, which may arise from a read error. The gene calls are TRBV24-1 and TRBJ1-1; maybe TRBD1 (5 bases). CDR1 is KGHDR and CDR2 is SFDVKD in the germline V gene. The CDR3 runs to 17 residues. The CDR3: CASSSEGRQNLNTEAFF. In DNA, the CDR3 is TGTGCCAGCAGTTCAGAGGGAAGACAGAACTTGAACACTGAAGCTTTCTTT.